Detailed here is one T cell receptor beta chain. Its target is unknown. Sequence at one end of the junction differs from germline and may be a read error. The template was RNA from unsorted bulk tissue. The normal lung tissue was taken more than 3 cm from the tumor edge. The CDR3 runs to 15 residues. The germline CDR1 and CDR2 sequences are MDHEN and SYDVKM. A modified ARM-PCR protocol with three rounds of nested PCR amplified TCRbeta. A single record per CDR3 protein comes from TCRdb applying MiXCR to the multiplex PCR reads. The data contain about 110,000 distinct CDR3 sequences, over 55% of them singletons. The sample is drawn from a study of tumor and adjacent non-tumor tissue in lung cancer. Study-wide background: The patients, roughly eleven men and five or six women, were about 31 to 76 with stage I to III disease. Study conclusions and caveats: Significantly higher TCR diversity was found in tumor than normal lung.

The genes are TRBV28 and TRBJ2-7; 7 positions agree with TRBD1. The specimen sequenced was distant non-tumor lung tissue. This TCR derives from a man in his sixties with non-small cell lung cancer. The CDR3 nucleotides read TGTGCCAGCAGCCTGGGGACAGTCTTATCCTACAAGCAGTACTTC. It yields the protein CASSLGTVLSYKQYF.